These T cell receptor beta chains were read from a single sample in a study of T cell changes during pregnancy in multiple sclerosis. Sequencing used immunoSEQ multiplex PCR; TCRdb keeps in-frame clones, though not all of them. The profile shows approximately 120,000 clones, 90% to 98% of them singletons. The starting material was peripheral blood, obtained after pregnancy. These receptors were collected from a female donor with multiple sclerosis, enrolled in a pregnancy study. The CDR3 runs from the conserved cysteine through the conserved F or W.

>15|TRBJ2-3|TRBV5-1
CASSTGTSDTDTQYF
>13|TRBJ2-5|TRBV19
CASSGAARETQYF
>15|TRBJ2-1|TRBV13
CASSPPGQGYNEQFF
>14|TRBJ2-5|TRBV27
CASSLREGLGGQYF
>16|TRBJ1-5|TRBV28
CASIVAGQAVNQPQHF
>14|TRBJ2-3|TRBV7-2
CASSLGLAADTQYF
>12|TRBJ2-1|TRBV2
CASEEERNEQFF
>16|TRBJ1-1|TRBV28
CASSETGGHGATEAFF
>15|TRBJ2-1|TRBV9
CASSVTSGFYNEQFF
>18|TRBJ2-4|TRBV5-1
CASSPTRGPQGAKNIQYF
>14|TRBJ1-1|TRBV5-1
CASIGGRSNTEAFF
>14|TRBJ2-3|TRBV6-4
CASSGTSGTDTQYF
>14|TRBJ2-7|TRBV28
CASSLTSGSYEQYF
>16|TRBJ1-5|TRBV7-8
CASSLARRQGFQPQHF
>14|TRBJ1-3|TRBV28
CASTPGGAGNTIYF
>18|TRBJ2-7|TRBV4-3
CASSQELGGGSSSYEQYF
>15|TRBJ1-2|TRBV29-1
CSVEQPGTGFYGYTF
>18|TRBJ1-5|TRBV28
CASSPPGQGGLGYQPQHF
>14|TRBJ2-3|TRBV7-9
CASSSRQGADTQYF
>13|TRBJ1-2|TRBV5-1
CASSSPETVSYTF
>14|TRBJ1-2|TRBV11-2
CASSLVDSNYGYTF
>16|TRBJ2-2|TRBV2
CASSPMGQMNTGELFF
>16|TRBJ2-2|TRBV4-2
CASSQVATGVSGELFF
>15|TRBJ2-1|TRBV9
CASSVESSTYNEQFF
>14|TRBJ1-1|TRBV28
CASSPPGGGTEAFF
>14|TRBJ2-1|TRBV19
CASSIDIVYNEQFF
>14|TRBJ1-4|TRBV29-1
CSVVPGQGGEKLFF
>17|TRBJ1-1|TRBV9
CASSVDLAGGLRTEAFF
>13|TRBJ1-1|TRBV6-6
CASSYGRYTEAFF
>15|TRBJ2-5|TRBV5-6
CASSWWDRGGETQYF
>12|TRBJ2-1|TRBV6-6
CASSPGGNEQFF
>14|TRBJ1-3|TRBV7-9
CASNTGDSGNTIYF
>14|TRBJ2-7|TRBV15
CATSRDRGRYEQYF
>15|TRBJ1-5|TRBV28
CASSLRTGGDQPQHF
>14|TRBJ2-7|TRBV6-1
CASSRSSLSYEQYF
>15|TRBJ2-7|TRBV19
CASSMRDADTYEQYF
>14|TRBJ1-1|TRBV27
CASSLGHKNTEAFF
>14|TRBJ2-5|TRBV2
CASSVDRAQETQYF